Below, 27 T cell receptor beta chains from the same sample are listed, as sequenced in a study of T cell responses to AZD1222 COVID-19 vaccine. Method: immunoSEQ multiplex PCR; TCRdb's copy keeps in-frame clones and lacks some. The sample carries more than 80,000 clones, about nine tenths recorded once. The sequenced sample was peripheral blood, obtained on day 0 of AZD1222 vaccination. These receptor sequences come from an adult in good health.

Only one count was recorded for this clone. This rearrangement joins TRBV6-5 to TRBJ2-1, with 10 bases matching TRBD2. After removal of 9 bases from V and 8 bases from J, the junction contained 7 bases not matched to a gene. CDR1 is MNHEY and CDR2 is SVGAGI in the germline V gene. This CDR3 is built from 13 residues. The CDR3 DNA follows: TGTGCCAGTGGGGTAGCGGGAGGAGATGAGCAGTTCTTC. Encoded protein: CASGVAGGDEQFF.

V and J are TRBV18 and TRBJ1-4; the D is unclear. Germline CDR1 reads KGHSH; CDR2 reads LQKENI. CDR3 length: 14 residues. Trimming pared 1 base from V and 6 bases from J, leaving 9 bases between. Here the CDR3 reads CASSPLLEDEKLFF. Here the CDR3 DNA reads TGTGCCAGCTCACCACTCCTGGAGGATGAAAAACTGTTTTTT.

This chain links TRBV29-1 with TRBJ2-2; tentatively, D is TRBD2 (6 bases). Trimming shortened V by 4 bases and J by 3 bases, and 6 bases separated the two germline ends. CDR1 and CDR2 from the germline V gene are SQVTM and ANQGSEA. The length of the CDR3 is 12 residues. The CDR3 coding sequence is TGCAGCGTTGGGGGGGACACCGGGGAGCTGTTTTTT. Its translation is CSVGGDTGELFF.

The chain joins TRBV10-1 to TRBJ1-5, with D unresolved. In germline, CDR1 is WNHNN, CDR2 SYGVQD (reference sequence). This CDR3 contains 13 residues. Trimming removed 4 bases at V and 0 bases at J, with 4 bases between. The CDR3 spells CASSADSNQPQHF. The CDR3 DNA reads TGCGCCAGCAGTGCGGATAGCAATCAGCCCCAGCATTTT.

V usage is TRBV5-1 and J usage is TRBJ2-1; 14 nucleotides align to TRBD2. Germline lookup yields CDR1 SGHRS and CDR2 YFSETQ. V lost 9 bases to trimming and J lost 8 bases; unmatched junction nucleotides: 7. The CDR3 has 14 amino acids. Here the CDR3 reads CATSGTSGRDEQFF. CDR3 nucleotide sequence: TGCGCCACCTCCGGGACTAGCGGGAGAGATGAGCAGTTCTTC.

This chain links TRBV27 with TRBJ2-7; D may be TRBD1 (6 bases). Germline assignment: CDR1 MNHEY and CDR2 SMNVEV (reference sequence). The V end lost 3 bases, the J end lost 6 bases, and 12 bases lay between the germline ends. The CDR3 sequence is 13 residues long. The chain's CDR3 is CASSFLDSPEQYF. The CDR3 nucleotides read TGTGCCAGCAGTTTCCTGGACAGCCCCGAGCAGTACTTC.

CDR3 sequence reads: CASSSTSGSNVPYNEQFF. The CDR3 region has the DNA TGTGCCAGCAGCTCTACTAGCGGGAGTAATGTTCCCTACAATGAGCAGTTCTTC. The rearrangement joins TRBV7-9 to TRBJ2-1; 11 bases line up with TRBD2. This CDR3 contains 18 residues. The V segment lost 4 bases and the J segment 2 bases; nucleotides outside the gene matches: 10. The germline V gene encodes CDR1 SEHNR and CDR2 FQNEAQ (reference sequence).

This clone was detected once. CDR3 region: CASSQVASGSHEQFF. In DNA, the CDR3 is TGCGCCAGCAGCCAAGTGGCTAGCGGGAGCCATGAGCAGTTCTTC. The genes are TRBV4-3 and TRBJ2-1; 10 bases match TRBD2. CDR3 length: 15 residues. CDR1 and CDR2 from the germline V gene are LGHNA and YSLEER. V trimming: 1 base; J trimming: 8 bases; junction bases outside the gene matches: 5.

This rearrangement joins TRBV9 to TRBJ2-3; 12 bases are a match to TRBD2. The CDR3 spans 15 residues. Trimming removed 0 bases from V and 5 bases from J; junction bases left unmatched: 1. Germline CDR1 is SGDLS and CDR2 is YYNGEE. The CDR3 loop reads CASSVGGLAGDTQYF. CDR3 sequence (DNA): TGTGCCAGCAGCGTAGGGGGACTAGCGGGAGATACGCAGTATTTT.

This clone was seen just once. The CDR3, as DNA: TGTGCCAGCAGCCGGGACAGATCTAATGAAAAACTGTTTTTT. Residues: CASSRDRSNEKLFF. The J gene is TRBJ1-4, the V gene TRBV11-2; 7 positions match TRBD1. The trim removed 5 bases at V and 3 bases at J, leaving 3 bases unmatched. The germline gives CDR1 SGHAT, CDR2 FQNNGV. The CDR3 has 14 amino acids.

The CDR3 bases are TGTGCCAGCAGTTACTCAGGGAGGGGTGATGAAAAACTGTTTTTT. Translation: CASSYSGRGDEKLFF. The V call is TRBV6-6, the J call TRBJ1-4, with a weak D call TRBD1 (5 bases). The CDR3 runs 15 residues. V was trimmed by 0 bases and J by 6 bases, leaving 11 bases between them. CDR1 MNHNY and CDR2 SVGAGI come from the germline V gene (reference sequence).

The rearrangement links TRBV10-2 to TRBJ2-5, with 8 bases fitting TRBD1. From germline, CDR1 is WSHSY and CDR2 SAAADI. The CDR3 extends over 14 amino acids. V lost 8 bases and J lost 5; bases outside the gene matches: 10. CDR3 sequence (DNA): TGCGCCAGCCGGACAGGGCCAAATACGGAGACCCAGTACTTC. Translation: CASRTGPNTETQYF.

This chain uses TRBV7-9 with TRBJ2-1, with 8 bases lining up with TRBD2. The J segment lost 7 bases and the V segment lost 1 base, leaving 6 bases of the junction unmatched. CDR1 and CDR2 (germline): SEHNR, FQNEAQ (reference sequence). This CDR3 is built from 15 residues. For the CDR3, the DNA is TGTGCCAGCAGCTTAGACGGACTAGCTCAGAATGAGCAGTTCTTC. Residues: CASSLDGLAQNEQFF.

The chain combines TRBV11-2 with TRBJ2-1, with 16 positions matching TRBD2. The germline CDR1 and CDR2 sequences are SGHAT and FQNNGV. The CDR3 is made up of 17 amino acids. V dropped 1 base and J dropped 10; count of bases not matched to a gene: 7. CDR3 residues: CASSLVAGTSGRAEQFF. CDR3 sequence (DNA): TGTGCCAGCAGCTTAGTAGCAGGGACTAGCGGGAGGGCCGAGCAGTTCTTC.

The chain carries TRBV9 and TRBJ2-3, with D uncertain. Germline-derived CDR1 and CDR2 are SGDLS and YYNGEE. V lost 6 bases and J lost 0, with 11 bases in between. The CDR3 consists of 14 residues. CDR3 sequence: CASTTITSTDTQYF. The CDR3 region has the DNA TGTGCCAGCACAACGATAACTAGCACAGATACGCAGTATTTT.

V usage is TRBV3-1 (or the pseudogene TRBV3-2) and J usage is TRBJ1-2; D perhaps matches TRBD1 (6 bases). The CDR3 covers 13 residues. CDR1 LGHDT and CDR2 YNNKEL come from the germline V gene (reference sequence). V lost 3 bases and J 6 bases, leaving 11 bases between the germline ends. CDR3 amino acids: CASSHSGVDGYTF. The CDR3 bases are TGTGCCAGCAGCCATTCAGGGGTCGATGGCTACACCTTC.

The chain uses TRBV2 and TRBJ1-1, with D possibly being TRBD1 (5 bases). Germline V lookup: CDR1 SNHLY, CDR2 FYNNEI. Trimming took 4 bases from V and 1 from J, leaving 10 bases between them. CDR3 length: 14 residues. Written as DNA, the CDR3 is TGTGCCAGCAGTGTGGTGACAGCGAACACTGAAGCTTTCTTT. Its translation: CASSVVTANTEAFF.

This clone was detected only once. This CDR3 reads CASSLYLSLGSYNSPLHF. For the CDR3, the DNA is TGTGCCAGCAGTTTATACCTCTCTTTAGGGTCCTATAATTCACCCCTCCACTTT. This chain joins TRBV27 and TRBJ1-6; the D is unclear. V was cut by 1 base and J by 1 base, with 14 bases left in between. Germline values: CDR1 MNHEY, CDR2 SMNVEV (reference sequence). CDR3 length: 18 residues.

The count of this clone is one. Other DNA sequences within the sample encode an identical CDR3. V and J are TRBV4-1 and TRBJ2-1; D may be TRBD2 (5 bases). CDR3 length: 16 amino acids. The V and J ends lost 0 bases and 3 bases respectively, with 12 bases between them. Germline V gene lookup returns CDR1 MGHRA and CDR2 YSYEKL. The CDR3 loop reads CASSQDPSGNYNEQFF. CDR3 nucleotides: TGCGCCAGCAGCCAAGATCCCAGCGGAAACTACAATGAGCAGTTCTTC.

The chain recombines TRBV7-9 with TRBJ1-6; 10 nucleotides line up with TRBD1. CDR1 SEHNR and CDR2 FQNEAQ come from the germline V gene (reference sequence). This CDR3 is built from 15 residues. The V and J ends lost 5 bases and 7 bases, in that order; junction bases with no gene match: 5. As DNA, the CDR3 is TGTGCCAGCAGCCCACCGGGACAGGGGAATTCACCCCTCCACTTT. Encoded protein: CASSPPGQGNSPLHF.

The V gene is TRBV7-3, the J gene TRBJ2-3; 10 bases line up with TRBD2. The CDR3 has 15 residues. The V gene's germline CDR1 is SGHTA and CDR2 FQGTGA. The V gene end was trimmed by 5 bases and the J gene end by 2 bases; junction bases not matched to a gene: 4. CDR3 protein: CASSDGLAVTDTQYF. The DNA for the CDR3 is TGTGCCAGCAGCGACGGACTAGCGGTCACAGATACGCAGTATTTT.

The chain links TRBV19 to TRBJ1-2; D gene ambiguous. The germline V and J ends were trimmed by 1 base and 8 bases, with 8 bases remaining between them. This CDR3 spans 12 amino acids. Germline V gene data show CDR1 as LNHDA and CDR2 as SQIVND (reference sequence). The CDR3 reads CASSIASRGYTF. CDR3 DNA sequence: TGTGCCAGTAGTATAGCCAGCCGGGGCTACACCTTC.

The rearrangement links TRBV4-2 to TRBJ2-1; D is ambiguous. This CDR3 is 16 amino acids long. The V gene's germline CDR1 is LGHNA and CDR2 YNFKEQ. Trimming removed 0 bases from V and 0 bases from J, with 9 bases in between. CDR3 nucleotide sequence: TGTGCCAGCAGCCAAGAAGGGAAAAGCTCCTACAATGAGCAGTTCTTC. Protein sequence: CASSQEGKSSYNEQFF.

The chain is built from TRBV7-6 and TRBJ2-1; D is uncertain. V was pared by 0 bases and J by 12 bases, with 12 bases between. This CDR3 region has 13 residues. The germline CDR1 and CDR2 sequences are SGHVS and FNYEAQ. For the CDR3, the DNA is TGTGCCAGCAGCTTAGCGGAAAGAAAGGCGCAGTTCTTC. Its translation is CASSLAERKAQFF.

The V call is TRBV7-2, the J call TRBJ2-3, with D unclear. The V gene's germline CDR1 is SGHTA and CDR2 FQGNSA. Trimming took off 5 bases at V and 4 bases at J, with 19 bases between the two ends. The CDR3 extends over 16 amino acids. The CDR3 region is CASSPAAQLVSDTQYF. The CDR3 DNA reads as TGTGCCAGCAGCCCGGCGGCACAGTTGGTCTCAGATACGCAGTATTTT.

V and J are TRBV2 and TRBJ2-5, with D possibly being TRBD2 (5 bases). Trimming took 10 bases from V and 4 from J, leaving 13 bases between them. The CDR3 is 12 amino acids. Germline values: CDR1 SNHLY, CDR2 FYNNEI. This chain's CDR3 is CATQTEGETQYF. The CDR3 DNA reads as TGTGCCACACAGACCGAGGGAGAGACCCAGTACTTC.

The V gene is TRBV7-2, the J gene TRBJ1-5, with D possibly matching TRBD1 (5 bases). CDR3 length: 14 amino acids. V dropped 3 bases and J dropped 7 bases, with 13 bases sitting between them. CDR1 and CDR2 (germline): SGHTA, FQGNSA. The CDR3 sequence: CASSFFGGGQPQHF. DNA of the CDR3: TGTGCCAGCAGCTTCTTCGGGGGTGGACAGCCCCAGCATTTT.